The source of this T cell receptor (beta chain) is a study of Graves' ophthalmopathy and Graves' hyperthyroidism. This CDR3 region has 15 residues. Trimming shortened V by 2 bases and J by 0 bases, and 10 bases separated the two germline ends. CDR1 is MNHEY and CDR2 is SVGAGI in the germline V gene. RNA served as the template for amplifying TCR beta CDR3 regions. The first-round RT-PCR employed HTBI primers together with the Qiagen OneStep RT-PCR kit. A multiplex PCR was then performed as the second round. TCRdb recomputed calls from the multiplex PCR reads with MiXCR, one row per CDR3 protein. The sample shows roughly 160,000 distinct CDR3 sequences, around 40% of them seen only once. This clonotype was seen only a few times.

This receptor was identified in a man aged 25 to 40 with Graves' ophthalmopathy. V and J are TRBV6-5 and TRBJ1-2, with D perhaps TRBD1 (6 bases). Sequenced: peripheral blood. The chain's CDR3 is CASSYRGGTNYGYTF. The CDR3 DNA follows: TGTGCCAGCAGTTACAGGGGGGGAACTAACTATGGCTACACCTTC.